Listed below are T cell receptor beta chains from one sample, sequenced in a study of shared clonotypes between healthy human individuals. Clones were sequenced by immunoSEQ multiplex PCR, and TCRdb holds only the in-frame ones, with some missing. The sample records millions of clones, 85% to 95% being singletons. The sequencing input was naive CD4+ T cells sorted from blood. The receptors come from a man younger than 35 in good health. Both conserved end residues are part of each CDR3. The D gene is left open where the match is weak. Only some rows state a clone size, as once, few, many or a class for expanded clones.

clone size	V gene	D gene	J gene	CDR3 DNA	CDR3 protein
NA	TRBV5-6	TRBD1	TRBJ2-7	TGTGCCAGCAGATCTTTGGATGGACAGGAACATTACGAGCAGTACTTC	CASRSLDGQEHYEQYF
once	TRBV5-8	NA	TRBJ2-6	TGTGCCAGCAGCCGTCGTGGGCCGCCTGGGGCCAACGTCCTGACTTTC	CASSRRGPPGANVLTF
NA	TRBV5-1	TRBD2	TRBJ2-5	TGCGCCAGCAGCAAGGGACTAGCGGGAGTGTTTCTGGAGACCCAGTACTTC	CASSKGLAGVFLETQYF
NA	TRBV25-1	NA	TRBJ2-3	TGTGCCAGCAGTGAATACAGGGGCACAGATACGCAGTATTTT	CASSEYRGTDTQYF
NA	TRBV5-4	NA	TRBJ2-3	TGTGCCAGCAGGGGTGGGACAGATACGCAGTATTTT	CASRGGTDTQYF
NA	TRBV10-2	TRBD2	TRBJ2-1	TGCGCCAGCAGTGTACCGGGACTAGCGGACAATGAGCAGTTCTTC	CASSVPGLADNEQFF
NA	TRBV2	NA	TRBJ1-5	TGTGCCAGCAGTGTGGGACAAACATTTCAGCCCCAGCATTTT	CASSVGQTFQPQHF
NA	TRBV7-6	NA	TRBJ1-1	TGTGCCAGCAGCTTAGACCTAAATACTGAAGCTTTCTTT	CASSLDLNTEAFF
NA	TRBV11-3	NA	TRBJ2-7	TGTGCCAGCAGCTTTCGTACTGGGAGCTCCTACGAGCAGTACTTC	CASSFRTGSSYEQYF
NA	TRBV9	NA	TRBJ2-4	TGTGCCAGCAGCGTAGATGTGGGAGCCAAAAACATTCAGTACTTC	CASSVDVGAKNIQYF
NA	TRBV7-2	NA	TRBJ2-1	TGTGCCAGCAGTAAGGGATTTGTCGGGAATGAGCAGTTCTTC	CASSKGFVGNEQFF
NA	TRBV7-8	NA	TRBJ1-4	TGTGCCAGCAGCTTAGGTCCGACGGGCGAAAAACTGTTTTTT	CASSLGPTGEKLFF
NA	TRBV25-1	NA	TRBJ1-3	TGTGCCAGCAGCCCGGGGGTCTCTGGAAACACCATATATTTT	CASSPGVSGNTIYF
NA	TRBV5-1	TRBD1	TRBJ2-5	TGCGCCAGCAGAGAGACAGGGGGTCAAGAGACCCAGTACTTC	CASRETGGQETQYF
NA	TRBV9	TRBD2	TRBJ2-7	TGTGCCAGCAGCGTGAATAGCGGGAGCCCCTACGAGCAGTACTTC	CASSVNSGSPYEQYF
NA	TRBV5-4	TRBD1	TRBJ1-1	TGTGCCAGCAGCTTGGAGGGGGCTACTGAAGCTTTCTTT	CASSLEGATEAFF
NA	TRBV9	NA	TRBJ1-3	TGTGCCAGCAGCTCCCACACCGGGACGGACTCTGGAAACACCATATATTTT	CASSSHTGTDSGNTIYF
NA	TRBV27	NA	TRBJ2-7	TGTGCCAGCAGCCCAAGAGGGGCCTACGAGCAGTACTTC	CASSPRGAYEQYF
NA	TRBV10-3	NA	TRBJ2-3	TGTGCCATCAGTGCTACCGGGACACCAGATACGCAGTATTTT	CAISATGTPDTQYF
NA	TRBV7-9	NA	TRBJ2-1	TGTGCCAGCAGCTTAGGTGGGGTAGCGGCCTACAATGAGCAGTTCTTC	CASSLGGVAAYNEQFF
NA	TRBV11-2	NA	TRBJ2-1	TGTGCCAGCAGTCCAAAGGAGTACAATGAGCAGTTCTTC	CASSPKEYNEQFF
many	TRBV5-1	NA	TRBJ2-7	TGCGCCAGTTCCTTGACTAGCTACGAGCAGTACTTC	CASSLTSYEQYF
NA	TRBV7-9	TRBD2	TRBJ2-5	TGTGCCAGCAGCGCCGGACTAGACCAAGAGACCCAGTACTTC	CASSAGLDQETQYF
once	TRBV30	TRBD2	TRBJ2-3	TGTGCCTGGAGTTGGACTAGCGGTAGCACAGATACGCAGTATTTT	CAWSWTSGSTDTQYF
NA	TRBV7-9	TRBD2	TRBJ2-5	TGTGCCAGCAACAAACCCCCCCCACTAGCGGGGGGAGAGACCCAGTACTTC	CASNKPPPLAGGETQYF
NA	TRBV9	NA	TRBJ1-5	TGTGCCAGCAGCGCGGGACAATTCAATCAGCCCCAGCATTTT	CASSAGQFNQPQHF
NA	TRBV6-6	TRBD2	TRBJ2-7	TGTGCCAGCAACCCCGGGACTACCTTGTCCTACGAGCAGTACTTC	CASNPGTTLSYEQYF
NA	TRBV30	NA	TRBJ2-3	TGTGCCTGGAACCCCGGGAACACAGATACGCAGTATTTT	CAWNPGNTDTQYF
NA	TRBV4-1	TRBD1	TRBJ2-1	TGCGCCAGCAGCCCAAACAAGGGGACAGGGAGCGATGAGCAGTTCTTC	CASSPNKGTGSDEQFF
NA	TRBV19	NA	TRBJ1-5	TGTGCCAGTAGTCCTCACAGCCTGAGCAATCAGCCCCAGCATTTT	CASSPHSLSNQPQHF
NA	TRBV5-6	NA	TRBJ1-1	TGTGCCAGCAGCTTGGGGGGGAAGACTGAAGCTTTCTTT	CASSLGGKTEAFF
NA	TRBV11-2	NA	TRBJ1-3	TGTGCCAGCAGCCCAATGGAACTGATCTCTGGAAACACCATATATTTT	CASSPMELISGNTIYF
NA	TRBV28	TRBD1	TRBJ1-5	TGTGCCACCGGACAGGGCAATCAGCCCCAGCATTTT	CATGQGNQPQHF
NA	TRBV6-5	NA	TRBJ1-1	TGTGCCAGCAGTAATAACCTGGTCACTGAAGCTTTCTTT	CASSNNLVTEAFF
NA	TRBV27	NA	TRBJ1-1	TGTGCCAGCCGCGGGTGGTCCCTCGGACAGAGCTACACTGAAGCTTTCTTT	CASRGWSLGQSYTEAFF
NA	TRBV6-4	TRBD1	TRBJ2-7	TGTGCCAGCAGTGACTCGGCAGGGGGTTTGGGACAGTACTTC	CASSDSAGGLGQYF
NA	TRBV29-1	NA	TRBJ1-1	TGCAGCGTTGCGGGACCGACCCTGAACACTGAAGCTTTCTTT	CSVAGPTLNTEAFF
NA	TRBV6-5	NA	TRBJ1-1	TGTGCCAGCAGTTACTCAGTAGGCAGGGAAACTGAAGCTTTCTTT	CASSYSVGRETEAFF
NA	TRBV4-1	NA	TRBJ1-6	TGCGCCAGCAGCCAAGACACGGGAGAAAACTATAATTCACCCCTCCACTTT	CASSQDTGENYNSPLHF
NA	TRBV5-1	NA	TRBJ1-2	TGCGCCAGCAGCTTGGGCGGCCTCGAGGGGCAAGTCTATGGCTACACCTTC	CASSLGGLEGQVYGYTF
NA	TRBV4-1	NA	TRBJ1-5	TGCGCCAGCAGCCAAGAGGTCAGGGTTTTGCAGCCCCAGCATTTT	CASSQEVRVLQPQHF
NA	TRBV6-1	NA	TRBJ1-3	TGTGCCAGCAGTGACGGACAGGGAAACACCATATATTTT	CASSDGQGNTIYF
NA	TRBV4-1	NA	TRBJ1-2	TGCGCCAGCAGCCAAGGAGGGGTCAGGTTTAACTATGGCTACACCTTC	CASSQGGVRFNYGYTF
NA	TRBV7-3	TRBD2	TRBJ2-3	TGTGCCAGCAGCTTAACCCCAGCGGGGAGCACAGATACGCAGTATTTT	CASSLTPAGSTDTQYF
NA	TRBV4-3	NA	TRBJ2-5	TGCGCCAGCAGCCGGACTAACGGCGGAGAGACCCAGTACTTC	CASSRTNGGETQYF
NA	TRBV2	NA	TRBJ1-6	TGTGCCAGTGCGAGCGAGGGGAAGCAGAATTCACCCCTCCACTTT	CASASEGKQNSPLHF
once	TRBV7-2	NA	TRBJ2-3	TGTGCCAGCAGCTTCCCGTCCACGGCAGATACGCAGTATTTT	CASSFPSTADTQYF
NA	TRBV6-6	TRBD1	TRBJ2-1	TGTGCCAGCAGTTACTCAGGGACAGTTCTTGGGGAGCAGTTCTTC	CASSYSGTVLGEQFF